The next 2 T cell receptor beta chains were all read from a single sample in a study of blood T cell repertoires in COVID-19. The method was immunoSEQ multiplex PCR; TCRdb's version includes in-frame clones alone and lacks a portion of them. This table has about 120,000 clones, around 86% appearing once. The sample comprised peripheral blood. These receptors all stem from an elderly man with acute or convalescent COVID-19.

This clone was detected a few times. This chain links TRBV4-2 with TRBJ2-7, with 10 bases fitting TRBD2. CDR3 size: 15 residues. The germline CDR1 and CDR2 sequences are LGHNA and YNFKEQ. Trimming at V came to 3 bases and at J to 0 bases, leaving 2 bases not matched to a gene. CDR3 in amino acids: CASSQGLASSYEQYF. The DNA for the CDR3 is TGTGCCAGCAGCCAGGGACTAGCGAGCTCCTACGAGCAGTACTTC.

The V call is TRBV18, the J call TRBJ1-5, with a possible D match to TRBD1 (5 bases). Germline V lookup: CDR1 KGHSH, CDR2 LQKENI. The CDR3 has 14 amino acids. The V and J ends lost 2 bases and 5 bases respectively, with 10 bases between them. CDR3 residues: CASSPKWGDQPQHF. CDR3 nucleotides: TGTGCCAGCTCACCAAAGTGGGGGGATCAGCCCCAGCATTTT.